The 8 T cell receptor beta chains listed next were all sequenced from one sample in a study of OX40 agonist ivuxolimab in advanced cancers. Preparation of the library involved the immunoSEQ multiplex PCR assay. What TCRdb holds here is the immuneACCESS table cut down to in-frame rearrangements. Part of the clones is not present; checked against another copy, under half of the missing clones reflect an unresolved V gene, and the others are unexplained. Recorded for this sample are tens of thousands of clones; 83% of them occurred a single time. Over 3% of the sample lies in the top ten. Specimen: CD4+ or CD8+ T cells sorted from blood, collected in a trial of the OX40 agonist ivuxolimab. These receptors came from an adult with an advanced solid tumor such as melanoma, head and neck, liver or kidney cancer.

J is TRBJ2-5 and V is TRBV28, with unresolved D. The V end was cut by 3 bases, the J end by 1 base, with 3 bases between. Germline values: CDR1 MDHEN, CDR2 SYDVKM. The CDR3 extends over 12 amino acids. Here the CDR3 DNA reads TGTGCCAGCAGTTTTTCCCAAGAGACCCAGTACTTC. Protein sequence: CASSFSQETQYF.

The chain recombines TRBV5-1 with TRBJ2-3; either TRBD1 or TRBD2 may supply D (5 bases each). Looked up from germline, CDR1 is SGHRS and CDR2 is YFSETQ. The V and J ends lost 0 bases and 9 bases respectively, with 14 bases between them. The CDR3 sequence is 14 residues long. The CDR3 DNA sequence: TGCGCCAGCAGCTTGGATGGGGGTCTAGTCACGCAGTATTTT. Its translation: CASSLDGGLVTQYF.

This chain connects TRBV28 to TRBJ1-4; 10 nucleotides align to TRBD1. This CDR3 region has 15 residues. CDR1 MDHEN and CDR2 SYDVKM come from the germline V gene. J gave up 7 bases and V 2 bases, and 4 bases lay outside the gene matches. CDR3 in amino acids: CASSLGTGDVEKLFF. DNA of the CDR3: TGTGCCAGCAGTTTAGGGACAGGGGACGTTGAAAAACTGTTTTTT.

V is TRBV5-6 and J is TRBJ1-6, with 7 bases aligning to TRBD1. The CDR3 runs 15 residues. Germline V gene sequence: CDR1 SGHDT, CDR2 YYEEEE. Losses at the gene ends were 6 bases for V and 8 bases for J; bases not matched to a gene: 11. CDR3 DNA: TGTGCCAGCACCCTGGGAAGACAGGGTGATTCACCCCTCCACTTT. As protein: CASTLGRQGDSPLHF.

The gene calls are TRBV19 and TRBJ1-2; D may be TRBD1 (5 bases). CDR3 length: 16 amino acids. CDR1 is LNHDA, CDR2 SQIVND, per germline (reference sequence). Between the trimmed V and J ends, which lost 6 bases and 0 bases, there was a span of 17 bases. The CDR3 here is CASSQHTRAPNYGYTF. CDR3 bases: TGTGCCAGTAGCCAGCACACCAGGGCGCCTAACTATGGCTACACCTTC.

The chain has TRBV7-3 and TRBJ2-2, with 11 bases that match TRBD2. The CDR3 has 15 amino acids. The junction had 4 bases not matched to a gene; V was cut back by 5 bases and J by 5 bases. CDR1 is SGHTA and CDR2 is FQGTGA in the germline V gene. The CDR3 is CASSALAGGTGELFF. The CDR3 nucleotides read TGTGCCAGCAGCGCATTAGCGGGAGGGACCGGGGAGCTGTTTTTT.

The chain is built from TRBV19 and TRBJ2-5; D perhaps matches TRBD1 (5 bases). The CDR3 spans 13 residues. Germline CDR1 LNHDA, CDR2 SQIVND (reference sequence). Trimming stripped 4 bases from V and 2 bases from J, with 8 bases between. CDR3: CASSKNRQETQYF. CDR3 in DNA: TGTGCCAGTAGTAAAAACAGGCAAGAGACCCAGTACTTC.

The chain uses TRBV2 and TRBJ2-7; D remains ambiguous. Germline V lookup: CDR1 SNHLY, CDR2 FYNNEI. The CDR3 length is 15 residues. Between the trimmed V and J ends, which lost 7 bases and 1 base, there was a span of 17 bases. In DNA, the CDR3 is TGTGCCAGCATACCCGGAACGAAAATTTCCTACGAGCAGTACTTC. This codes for CASIPGTKISYEQYF.